This T cell receptor beta chain was obtained from a study of blood T cell repertoires in COVID-19. The overall study: T cells, B-cell-depleted T cells, or PBMCs supplied cDNA or gDNA.

This CDR3 has 14 amino acids. Germline assignment: CDR1 SEHNR and CDR2 FQNEAQ (reference sequence). V was clipped by 6 bases and J by 8 bases; unmatched bases: 9. Sequencing used immunoSEQ multiplex PCR; TCRdb keeps in-frame clones, though not all of them. The profile shows about 160,000 clones, roughly 80% of them singletons. V is TRBV7-9 and J is TRBJ2-3, with TRBD2 identical over 9 bases. The source is a man in his 70s with acute or convalescent COVID-19. Sequencing input: peripheral blood. CDR3 sequence: CASSPLLSGSTQYF. CDR3 nucleotide sequence: TGTGCCAGCAGTCCGCTCCTTAGCGGGAGTACGCAGTATTTT.